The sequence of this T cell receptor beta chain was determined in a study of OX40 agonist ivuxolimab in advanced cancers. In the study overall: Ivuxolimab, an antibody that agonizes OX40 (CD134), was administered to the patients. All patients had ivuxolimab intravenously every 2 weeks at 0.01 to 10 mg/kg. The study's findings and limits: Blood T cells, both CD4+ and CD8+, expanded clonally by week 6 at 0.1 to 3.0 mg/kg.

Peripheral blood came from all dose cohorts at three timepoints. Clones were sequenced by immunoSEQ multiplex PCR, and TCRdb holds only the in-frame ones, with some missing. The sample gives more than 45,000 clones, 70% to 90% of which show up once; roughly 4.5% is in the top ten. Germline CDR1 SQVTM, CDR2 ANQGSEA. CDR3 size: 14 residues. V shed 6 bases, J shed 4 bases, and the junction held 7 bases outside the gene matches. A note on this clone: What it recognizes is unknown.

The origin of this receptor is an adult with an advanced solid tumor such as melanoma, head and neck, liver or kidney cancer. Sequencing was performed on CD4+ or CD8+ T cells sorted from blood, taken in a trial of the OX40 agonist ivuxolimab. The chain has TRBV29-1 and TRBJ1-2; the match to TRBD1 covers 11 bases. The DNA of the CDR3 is TGCAGCGTCGATACCGGGACAGGGGGCTATGGCTACACCTTC. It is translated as CSVDTGTGGYGYTF.